A single sample is the source of the 12 T cell receptor beta chains below, sequenced in a study of immune characterization of retroperitoneal liposarcoma. One entry per CDR3 protein results from TCRdb running MiXCR on the PCR reads. The table has approximately 9,400 distinct CDR3 sequences, 25% to 30% seen once. Specimen: tumor tissue. The origin of the receptors is a male donor with retroperitoneal liposarcoma.

Comments on this clonotype: The CDR3 ends on some other residue instead of the conserved phenylalanine or tryptophan, so this is likely a read error. This rearrangement joins TRBV12-3 or TRBV12-4 to TRBJ2-1; 7 bases match TRBD2. The DNA end is a closer match to TRBJ2-7, so the J assignment may be wrong. This CDR3 comprises 14 residues. CDR3 sequence reads: CATRLAGFNNEQYL. The CDR3, as DNA: TGTGCCACCCGATTAGCGGGCTTTAACAATGAGCAGTACCTC.

The CDR3 is CASRDRDNEQYF. The CDR3 coding sequence is TGTGCCAGCAGGGATCGGGACAATGAGCAGTACTTC. The V gene is TRBV6-1, the J gene TRBJ2-1; perhaps TRBD1 as D (6 bases). The J call may be wrong; the DNA end is better matched by TRBJ2-7. The CDR3 totals 12 residues. Germline CDR1 reads MNHNS; CDR2 reads SASEGT.

The rearrangement uses TRBV7-2 and TRBJ1-1; unclear D gene. CDR3 length equals 11 residues. The germline gives CDR1 SGHTA, CDR2 FQGNSA. V lost 7 bases and J 3 bases, leaving 6 bases between the germline ends. The CDR3 DNA reads TGTGCCAGCACCCTGGACACTGAAGCTTTCTTT. The encoded protein is CASTLDTEAFF.

The gene calls are TRBV27 and TRBJ2-1, with TRBD1 matching over 7 bases. The closer fit of TRBJ2-7 to the DNA end suggests the J call may be wrong. The CDR3 contains 13 residues. Germline CDR1 and CDR2: MNHEY and SMNVEV (reference sequence). CDR3 coding DNA: TGTGCCAGCAGACAGGGGATCCCCTACGAGCAGTACTTC. Translation gives CASRQGIPYEQYF.

This chain uses TRBV6-1 with TRBJ1-6; D not resolved. Germline lookup yields CDR1 MNHNS and CDR2 SASEGT. V lost 4 bases to trimming and J lost 8 bases, with 12 bases between them. This CDR3 comprises 14 residues. CDR3 in amino acids: CASSAWGWDSPLHF. In nucleotides, the CDR3 is TGTGCCAGCAGTGCGTGGGGATGGGATTCACCCCTCCACTTT.

In nucleotides, the CDR3 is TGTGCCACCAGCGGCGATGGCGGGAGGGGGCCAGATACGCAGTATTTT. Residues: CATSGDGGRGPDTQYF. The genes are TRBV24-1 and TRBJ2-3, with TRBD2 identical over 9 bases. The CDR3 sequence is 16 residues long. CDR1 is KGHDR and CDR2 is SFDVKD in the germline V gene. The ends lost 7 bases at V and 4 bases at J; junction bases unmatched: 11.

This chain links TRBV7-3 with TRBJ1-1, with D maybe TRBD1 (6 bases). The CDR3 spans 14 residues. Per the germline V gene, CDR1 is SGHTA and CDR2 is FQGTGA. V lost 6 bases and J 5 bases, leaving 16 bases between the germline ends. The CDR3 DNA is TGTGCCAGCAGTCTTACAGGGTCTCCGACTGAAGCTTTCTTT. It yields the protein CASSLTGSPTEAFF.

This clonotype was detected many times. This sequence joins TRBV7-6 and TRBJ2-1; a possible D gene is TRBD2 (5 bases). Trimming stripped 5 bases from V and 10 bases from J, with 21 bases between. CDR1 and CDR2 (germline): SGHVS, FNYEAQ. The CDR3 sequence is 15 residues long. CDR3 coding DNA: TGTGCCAGCAGCCCCACCTCTCCCGGGCCTAGCGAGCAGTTCTTC. Translating it yields CASSPTSPGPSEQFF.

This clonotype was counted only a few times. The J gene is TRBJ2-1, the V gene TRBV6-4, with 9 bases identical to TRBD1. The end of the DNA aligns better with TRBJ2-7, so the J call may be wrong. This CDR3 has 17 amino acids. CDR1 and CDR2 (germline): MRHNA, SNTAGT. This chain's CDR3 is CASSEFPPGQGGNEQYF. CDR3 nucleotides: TGTGCCAGCAGTGAATTTCCCCCGGGACAGGGAGGTAATGAGCAGTACTTC.

The sample holds a few counts of this clonotype. This chain joins TRBV7-8 and TRBJ1-1; D not resolved. The CDR3 contains 13 residues. The germline V gene has CDR1 SGHVS and CDR2 FQNEAQ. Between the trimmed V and J ends, which lost 6 bases and 4 bases, there was a span of 12 bases. In DNA form, the CDR3 reads TGTGCCAGCAGTAAAGTGTTTGGCACTGAAGCTTTCTTT. This gives the protein CASSKVFGTEAFF.

By its share, this clonotype is medium-sized. The V and J genes are TRBV6-1 and TRBJ2-1; D is unresolved. CDR3 length: 15 residues. Trimming stripped 4 bases from V and 3 bases from J, with 13 bases between. Germline values: CDR1 MNHNS, CDR2 SASEGT. This CDR3 is CASSAYAVLYNEQFF. In DNA form, the CDR3 reads TGTGCCAGCAGTGCCTATGCGGTACTCTACAATGAGCAGTTCTTC.

This clonotype is medium-sized within its sample. This chain links TRBV6-6 with TRBJ2-5; 7 positions match TRBD2. Trimming took 2 bases from V and 7 from J; bases not matched to a gene: 10. CDR1 and CDR2 (germline): MNHNY, SVGAGI (reference sequence). The CDR3 runs 15 residues. Here the CDR3 DNA reads TGTGCCAGCAGTTACCAGGCCGGGGGAGGGAGGACCCAGTACTTC. Its protein is CASSYQAGGGRTQYF.